These 24 T cell receptor beta chains share one sample of origin, sequenced in a study of T cells in Graves' hyperthyroidism and ophthalmopathy. Using RNA transcripts as the source, TCR beta CDR3 regions were amplified. When the TCR CDR3 underwent first-round RT-PCR, the HTBI primer set was used. TCRdb re-analysed the multiplex PCR reads in MiXCR, keeping a single row per CDR3 protein. The profile shows hundreds of thousands of distinct CDR3 sequences, roughly 40% of them singletons. Sequenced input: blood. The receptors stem from a man aged 18 to 29 with Graves' hyperthyroidism.

Worth noting for this clonotype: This likely comes from a read error, as the CDR3 has no conserved phenylalanine or tryptophan at its end. The genes are TRBV27 and TRBJ1-1; D is unresolved. Germline CDR1 MNHEY, CDR2 SMNVEV (reference sequence). The V gene lost 0 bases and the J gene lost 1 base, with 6 bases spanning the gap. The CDR3 is 14 residues long. CDR3 amino acids: CASSLSRQNTEAFL. The CDR3 nucleotides are TGTGCCAGCAGTTTATCGAGGCAGAACACTGAAGCTTTCCTT.

This clonotype has only a few counts. An end of the junction differs from the germline gene, which may be a read error. This chain links TRBV10-3 with TRBJ1-1; D is undetermined. The germline gives CDR1 ENHRY, CDR2 SYGVKD. The CDR3 extends over 11 amino acids. The DNA of the CDR3 is TGTGCCAGCAGTTACCCTCCCAGGGCTTTCTTT. This encodes CASSYPPRAFF.

This clonotype was seen many times. The chain links TRBV7-9 to TRBJ1-1; D uncertain. This CDR3 has 12 residues. CDR1 and CDR2 (germline): SEHNR, FQNEAQ (reference sequence). V lost 1 base, J lost 8 bases, and 8 bases lay in between. The CDR3 spells CASSLVDREAFF. The CDR3 nucleotides read TGTGCCAGCAGCTTAGTCGATAGGGAAGCTTTCTTT.

V and J are TRBV29-1 and TRBJ2-5; TRBD2 matches 9 bases. The CDR3 length is 13 residues. CDR1 and CDR2 (germline): SQVTM, ANQGSEA. The V gene end was trimmed by 8 bases and the J gene end by 5 bases; junction bases not matched to a gene: 9. CDR3 sequence: CSLESSGRETQYF. In DNA form, the CDR3 reads TGCAGCTTAGAATCCAGCGGGAGGGAGACCCAGTACTTC.

This clonotype was observed at least ten times. This sequence joins TRBV25-1 and TRBJ1-6; D call uncertain. V dropped 2 bases and J dropped 10 bases, with 12 bases sitting between them. CDR3 length equals 14 residues. Germline V gives CDR1 MGHDK, CDR2 SYGVNS. The CDR3 region has the DNA TGTGCCAGCAGTGAACGCACCGATAGGTCACCCCTCCACTTT. It specifies CASSERTDRSPLHF.

This clonotype was counted a few times. This chain connects TRBV19 to TRBJ1-1, with a possible D match to TRBD1 (5 bases). CDR1 is LNHDA, CDR2 SQIVND, per germline (reference sequence). The CDR3 is made up of 15 amino acids. V lost 5 bases and J lost 1, with 14 bases in between. The CDR3 sequence is CASSPRERPNTEAFF. For the CDR3, the DNA is TGTGCCAGTAGTCCCAGGGAGAGGCCGAACACTGAAGCTTTCTTT.

Comment on this clonotype: This may be a read error, as it is one base from a much larger clone. The chain is built from TRBV20-1 and TRBJ2-7; D gene unclear. The CDR3 is made up of 12 amino acids. Germline assignment: CDR1 DFQATT and CDR2 SNEGSKA (reference sequence). V gave up 3 bases and J gave up 5 bases, with 11 bases separating them. The CDR3 DNA follows: TGCAGTGCTAGCATAAGCGACCACGAGCAGTACTTC. Translated, it gives CSASISDHEQYF.

This clonotype was counted ten times or more. The chain uses TRBV12-3 or TRBV12-4 and TRBJ1-3; D gene uncertain. This CDR3 is 16 amino acids long. V lost 3 bases and J 4 bases, leaving 16 bases between the germline ends. The DNA of the CDR3 is TGTGCCAGCAGTTTTATGGGGATCGGTGGCGGAAACACCATATATTTT. Its translation is CASSFMGIGGGNTIYF.

There are a few counts of this clonotype. The rearrangement links TRBV6-6 to TRBJ1-1, with a weak D call TRBD1 (6 bases). The CDR3 is 14 residues long. The V end lost 7 bases, the J end lost 4 bases, and 16 bases lay between the germline ends. The germline gives CDR1 MNHNY, CDR2 SVGAGI (reference sequence). The CDR3 DNA sequence: TGTGCCAGCATGGATACAGGGCTACGCACTGAAGCTTTCTTT. This translates into CASMDTGLRTEAFF.

This clonotype was counted a few times. The chain couples TRBV5-1 to TRBJ1-1; 7 nucleotides match TRBD1. V trimming: 0 bases; J trimming: 1 base; junction bases outside the gene matches: 9. The CDR3 totals 17 residues. Germline CDR1 reads SGHRS; CDR2 reads YFSETQ. The DNA of the CDR3 is TGCGCCAGCAGCTTGGGGTGGGGGAACAGGGGGAACACTGAAGCTTTCTTT. Translation gives CASSLGWGNRGNTEAFF.

J is TRBJ2-7 and V is TRBV3-1; no clear D. The CDR3 covers 13 residues. Germline V gene data show CDR1 as LGHDT and CDR2 as YNNKEL (reference sequence). The germline V and J ends were trimmed by 1 base and 6 bases, with 10 bases remaining between them. As DNA, the CDR3 is TGTGCCAGCAGCCAAGGTTTGGCCACCGAGCAGTACTTC. It codes for CASSQGLATEQYF.

This clonotype was seen only a few times. The chain carries TRBV20-1 and TRBJ2-7; 7 bases fit TRBD2. Germline V lookup: CDR1 DFQATT, CDR2 SNEGSKA (reference sequence). J lost 2 bases, V lost 7 bases, and 14 bases had no gene match. The CDR3 is 15 amino acids. Written as DNA, the CDR3 is TGCAGTGTCCTGGACACTTCTAGCGGCGCCTACGAGCAGTACTTC. It specifies CSVLDTSSGAYEQYF.

Regarding this clonotype: One junction end does not reproduce the germline sequence, and a read error may be involved. The J gene is TRBJ2-7, the V gene TRBV7-6; D possibly matches TRBD1 or TRBD2 (5 bases each). The CDR3 loop spans 13 amino acids. Germline V gene data show CDR1 as SGHVS and CDR2 as FNYEAQ. The CDR3 reads CASSLWGGDELYF. CDR3 DNA sequence: TGCGCCAGCAGCTTGTGGGGTGGGGACGAGCTGTACTTC.

The J gene is TRBJ2-5, the V gene TRBV11-1; D possibly corresponds to TRBD2 (6 bases). CDR1 SGHAT and CDR2 FQDESV come from the germline V gene (reference sequence). V lost 3 bases, J lost 5 bases, and 13 bases lay in between. This CDR3 region has 14 residues. The CDR3 is CASSLASDLETQYF. CDR3 DNA: TGTGCCAGCAGCTTGGCTAGCGATTTGGAGACCCAGTACTTC.

This clonotype was seen ten or more times. The rearrangement joins TRBV7-8 to TRBJ2-5, with 7 bases lining up with TRBD2. V trimming: 5 bases; J trimming: 7 bases; junction bases outside the gene matches: 4. Germline V gene sequence: CDR1 SGHVS, CDR2 FQNEAQ. The CDR3 totals 12 residues. The CDR3 protein is CASSPPGGTQYF. The CDR3 DNA sequence: TGTGCCAGCAGCCCCCCGGGGGGGACCCAGTACTTC.

This clonotype was seen only a few times. J is TRBJ1-1 and V is TRBV5-1; D not certain. This CDR3 has 14 amino acids. The V end was cut by 4 bases, the J end by 3 bases, with 13 bases between. CDR1 is SGHRS, CDR2 YFSETQ, per germline. CDR3 sequence (DNA): TGCGCCAGCAGCGTTGACCGGGTGTACACTGAAGCTTTCTTT. Encoded protein: CASSVDRVYTEAFF.

J is TRBJ2-5 and V is TRBV29-1, with 7 bases aligning to TRBD2. With V trimmed by 8 bases and J by 5 bases, 26 bases remained unmatched. Germline V CDR1 and CDR2: SQVTM, ANQGSEA. This CDR3 contains 18 residues. The CDR3 nucleotides are TGCAGCCTAATCCCCAATGATAGGCTAGCGGCCTCGGCGGAGACCCAGTACTTC. Amino acid sequence: CSLIPNDRLAASAETQYF.

In this sample, this clonotype turned up many times. The genes are TRBV7-2 and TRBJ1-1; tentative D call: TRBD1 (5 bases). There are 14 residues in the CDR3. Germline lookup yields CDR1 SGHTA and CDR2 FQGNSA. V was cut by 5 bases and J by 1 base, with 11 bases left in between. The CDR3 DNA reads TGTGCCAGCAGCACCGGGACGGCGAACACTGAAGCTTTCTTT. Translating it yields CASSTGTANTEAFF.

This rearrangement joins TRBV29-1 to TRBJ2-2; D might be TRBD1 or TRBD2, each matching 5 bases. Between the trimmed V and J ends, which lost 4 bases and 0 bases, there was a span of 12 bases. The germline V gene encodes CDR1 SQVTM and CDR2 ANQGSEA. The CDR3 covers 15 residues. CDR3 nucleotides: TGCAGCGTTGTCGGGGACCCCCCGAACACCGGGGAGCTGTTTTTT. Encoded protein: CSVVGDPPNTGELFF.

V and J are TRBV29-1 and TRBJ2-7, with a weak D call TRBD2 (5 bases). CDR1 SQVTM and CDR2 ANQGSEA come from the germline V gene. The V end was cut by 5 bases, the J end by 3 bases, with 11 bases between. CDR3 length equals 12 residues. The CDR3 sequence is CSVLDSFYEQYF. The CDR3 coding sequence is TGCAGCGTTCTGGACTCCTTCTACGAGCAGTACTTC.

The V gene is TRBV10-3, the J gene TRBJ1-5, with 10 bases identical to TRBD1. V lost 10 bases and J lost 6; bases outside the gene matches: 9. The CDR3 sequence is 14 residues long. Germline V gene lookup returns CDR1 ENHRY and CDR2 SYGVKD. For the CDR3, the DNA is TGTGCCACCGGGACAGGGGATGGGGCTCAGCCCCAGCATTTT. Amino acids: CATGTGDGAQPQHF.

This clonotype was seen at least ten times. The chain joins TRBV2 to TRBJ2-7; no reliable D call. Trimming stripped 2 bases from V and 2 bases from J, with 7 bases between. The CDR3 sequence is 13 residues long. The germline V gene has CDR1 SNHLY and CDR2 FYNNEI. CDR3 in amino acids: CASSEQYAYEQYF. CDR3 coding DNA: TGTGCCAGCAGTGAACAGTACGCCTACGAGCAGTACTTC.

Concerning this clonotype itself: Because the CDR3 is missing its conserved closing phenylalanine or tryptophan, this is likely a read error. The V call is TRBV11-2, the J call TRBJ1-1; 9 nucleotides line up with TRBD1. J lost 1 base, V lost 9 bases, and 3 bases had no gene match. Germline V gene lookup returns CDR1 SGHAT and CDR2 FQNNGV. The CDR3 totals 13 residues. The CDR3: CASKGQGNTEAFS. CDR3 coding DNA: TGTGCCAGTAAGGGACAGGGGAACACTGAAGCTTTCTCT.

The chain joins TRBV20-1 to TRBJ1-1; tentatively, D is TRBD1 (5 bases). Germline loops: CDR1 DFQATT, CDR2 SNEGSKA (reference sequence). Trimming left V 6 bases short and J 3 bases short, with 14 bases between. The CDR3 loop spans 13 amino acids. DNA for the CDR3: TGCAGTGCAAAAACTCCGGGGGACACTGAAGCTTTCTTT. It translates to CSAKTPGDTEAFF.